These 8 T cell receptor beta chains were sequenced from one sample in a study of T cell responses to AZD1222 COVID-19 vaccine. TCRdb's copy holds only in-frame clones and misses some; the assay was immunoSEQ multiplex PCR. The data hold 80,000 or so clones, with nearly 90% observed a single time. The sample was peripheral blood, taken on day 0 of AZD1222 vaccination. The source of these receptors is an adult in good health.

The CDR3 here is CASSLTYSGGPPGELFF. The CDR3 nucleotides read TGCGCCAGCAGCTTGACCTATTCCGGAGGGCCCCCCGGGGAGCTGTTTTTT. This chain links TRBV5-1 with TRBJ2-2; possibly TRBD2 for D (6 bases). This CDR3 region has 17 residues. Between the trimmed V and J ends, which lost 1 base and 6 bases, there was a span of 19 bases. Germline CDR1 is SGHRS and CDR2 is YFSETQ.

The chain carries TRBV30 and TRBJ1-5, with no clear D. V was pared by 5 bases and J by 6 bases, with 17 bases between. Germline lookup yields CDR1 GTSNPN and CDR2 SVGIG (reference sequence). This CDR3 is built from 14 residues. This chain's CDR3 is CAWALKGGGQPQHF. CDR3 bases: TGTGCCTGGGCGCTAAAGGGAGGCGGTCAGCCCCAGCATTTT.

This sequence joins TRBV7-2 and TRBJ1-1; TRBD1 might be the D (5 bases). In germline, CDR1 is SGHTA, CDR2 FQGNSA. The CDR3 is 12 residues long. V was pared by 7 bases and J by 4 bases, with 10 bases between. The CDR3 reads CASIGGSTEAFF. For the CDR3, the DNA is TGTGCCAGCATTGGGGGAAGCACTGAAGCTTTCTTT.

The rearrangement links TRBV29-1 to TRBJ2-7, with TRBD2 identical over 10 bases. CDR1 and CDR2 (germline): SQVTM, ANQGSEA. V shed 3 bases, J shed 2 bases, and the junction held 7 bases outside the gene matches. This CDR3 comprises 15 residues. CDR3 in amino acids: CSVDGLAGDPYEQYF. CDR3 nucleotides: TGCAGCGTTGATGGTCTAGCGGGAGACCCCTACGAGCAGTACTTC.

This chain links TRBV30 with TRBJ1-1; D is ambiguous. The germline V gene has CDR1 GTSNPN and CDR2 SVGIG (reference sequence). The germline V and J ends were trimmed by 6 bases and 1 base, with 12 bases remaining between them. There are 13 residues in the CDR3. This CDR3 reads CACPRGGNTEAFF. For the CDR3, the DNA is TGTGCCTGCCCCCGGGGAGGGAACACTGAAGCTTTCTTT.

The chain links TRBV5-6 to TRBJ1-3, with D hard to call. This CDR3 has 14 residues. V was clipped by 6 bases and J by 4 bases, with 14 bases between them. Germline CDR1 SGHDT, CDR2 YYEEEE. CDR3 sequence reads: CASTTWTRGNTIYF. CDR3 coding DNA: TGTGCCAGCACCACCTGGACGCGAGGAAACACCATATATTTT.

The chain joins TRBV7-2 to TRBJ1-5, with a tentative D call TRBD1 (5 bases). CDR3 length: 15 amino acids. Trimming took 5 bases from V and 6 from J, leaving 17 bases between them. Germline V gene lookup returns CDR1 SGHTA and CDR2 FQGNSA. The CDR3 coding sequence is TGTGCCAGCAGCCCCGACTCAGGGAGAACTCAGCCCCAGCATTTT. This translates into CASSPDSGRTQPQHF.

J is TRBJ2-7 and V is TRBV7-6, with 11 bases identical to TRBD1. Trimming removed 3 bases from V and 3 bases from J; junction bases left unmatched: 7. Germline V lookup: CDR1 SGHVS, CDR2 FNYEAQ. This CDR3 is built from 16 residues. The CDR3 DNA follows: TGTGCCAGCAGCTTCGCGGACAGGGGGCTTTACTACGAGCAGTACTTC. Protein: CASSFADRGLYYEQYF.